This TCR beta chain was sequenced for a study of cytomegalovirus exposure and HLA in healthy donors. Note on this clone: Its target is unknown.

Primers included in the PCR were 60 Vbeta and 13 Jbeta primers. Sequenced by immunoSEQ multiplex PCR; TCRdb stores in-frame clones only, minus some. The data contain under 200,000 clones, about 85% of them seen just once; the ten biggest clones take up over 2%. Whole-study findings and limits: Excluded: some indistinguishable V segments such as TRBV6-2 and TRBV6-3. Per a prior analysis, the majority of TCR beta V segments were productive roughly 87% or roughly 30% of the time. Likely technical artifact: a cluster of highly shared sequence variants. When a later analysis was performed, an Asian-associated ancestry cluster reportedly had fewer N-insertions than the roughly 670-donor mean.

Germline V gives CDR1 MNHEY, CDR2 SVGAGI. The V gene lost 0 bases and the J gene lost 6 bases, with 12 bases spanning the gap. This CDR3 has 14 residues. The sequence derives from a man younger than 40 in good health and CMV-seropositive. V and J are TRBV6-5 and TRBJ2-7; weak D call: TRBD1 (5 bases). Sequenced sample: PBMCs. The CDR3 sequence is CASSYSSQGGEQYF. In DNA form, the CDR3 reads TGTGCCAGCAGTTACTCATCCCAGGGCGGCGAGCAGTACTTC.